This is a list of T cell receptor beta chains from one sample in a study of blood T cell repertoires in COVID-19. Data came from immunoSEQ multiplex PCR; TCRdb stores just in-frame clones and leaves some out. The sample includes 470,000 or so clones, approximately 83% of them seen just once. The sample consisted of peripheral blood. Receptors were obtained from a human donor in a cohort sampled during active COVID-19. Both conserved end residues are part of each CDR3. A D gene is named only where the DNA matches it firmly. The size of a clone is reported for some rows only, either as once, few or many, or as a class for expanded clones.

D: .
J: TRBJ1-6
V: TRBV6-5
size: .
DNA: TGTGCCAGCAGTTATGGGGCAGGGGTTTTGGGTTCACCCCTCCACTTT
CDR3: CASSYGAGVLGSPLHF

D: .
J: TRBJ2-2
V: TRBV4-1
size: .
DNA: TGCGCCAGCAGCCAAGAAGGGAGAACCGGGGAGCTGTTTTTT
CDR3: CASSQEGRTGELFF

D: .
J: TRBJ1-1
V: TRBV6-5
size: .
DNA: TGTGCCAGCAGCTCCAGGAGGGGCCCGAACACTGAAGCTTTCTTT
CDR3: CASSSRRGPNTEAFF

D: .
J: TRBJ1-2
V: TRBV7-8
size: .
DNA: TGTGCCAGCAGCTTAGAAAGGGGGTTGGTCTATGGCTACACCTTC
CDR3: CASSLERGLVYGYTF

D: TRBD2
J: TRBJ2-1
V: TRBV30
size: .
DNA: TGTGCCTGGAGTGTACGGGGACTAGGAGTTGAGCAGTTCTTC
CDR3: CAWSVRGLGVEQFF

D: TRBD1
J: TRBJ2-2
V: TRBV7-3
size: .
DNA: TGTGCCAGCAGCTCACAGGGGGCCCCCGGGGAGCTGTTTTTT
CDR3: CASSSQGAPGELFF

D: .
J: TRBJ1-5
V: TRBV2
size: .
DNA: TGTGCCGCAAGGCAGGGCTACAATCAGCCCCAGCATTTT
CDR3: CAARQGYNQPQHF

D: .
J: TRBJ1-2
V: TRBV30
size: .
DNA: TGTGCCTGGACAGCGACTAGCTATGGCTACACCTTC
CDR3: CAWTATSYGYTF

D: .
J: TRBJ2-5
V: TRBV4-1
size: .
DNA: TGCGCCAGCAGCCCCACGGGACTGCAAGAGACCCAGTACTTC
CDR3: CASSPTGLQETQYF

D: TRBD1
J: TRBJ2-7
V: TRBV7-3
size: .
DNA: TGTGCCAGCAGCTTCGACAGGGGGGGCGAGCAGTACTTC
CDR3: CASSFDRGGEQYF

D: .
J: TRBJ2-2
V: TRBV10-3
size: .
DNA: TGTGCCATCAGTGTTCCGAGGGCCACCGGGGAGCTGTTTTTT
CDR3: CAISVPRATGELFF

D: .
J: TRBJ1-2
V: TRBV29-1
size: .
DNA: TGCAGCGTTGACCGCGCGAGAGGACAACCTATGGACTACACCTTC
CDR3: CSVDRARGQPMDYTF

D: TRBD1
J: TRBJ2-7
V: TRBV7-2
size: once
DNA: TGTGCCAGCAGCATCGGGACAGCAAACGAGCAGTACTTC
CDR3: CASSIGTANEQYF

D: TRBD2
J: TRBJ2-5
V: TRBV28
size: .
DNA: TGTGCCAGCAGTCCAGCGGGAGGGCCCCAAGAGACCCAGTACTTC
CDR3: CASSPAGGPQETQYF

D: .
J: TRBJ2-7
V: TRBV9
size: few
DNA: TGTGCCAGCAGCGTAGGTAGGGGCGCCCCCTACGAGCAGTACTTC
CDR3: CASSVGRGAPYEQYF

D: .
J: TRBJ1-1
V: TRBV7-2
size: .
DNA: TGTGCCAGCAGCTTAGACCGGGGGGCAAACACTGAAGCTTTCTTT
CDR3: CASSLDRGANTEAFF

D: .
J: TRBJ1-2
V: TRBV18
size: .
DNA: TGTGCCAGCTCACCAGGTATCGGAGAGGGCCTTAACTATGGCTACACCTTC
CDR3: CASSPGIGEGLNYGYTF

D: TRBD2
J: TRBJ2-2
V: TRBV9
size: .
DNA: TGTGCCAGCAGCATGGGACTAGCGGGAGAAGGGGTAATGACCGGGGAGCTGTTTTTT
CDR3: CASSMGLAGEGVMTGELFF

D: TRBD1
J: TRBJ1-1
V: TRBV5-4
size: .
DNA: TGTGCCAGCAGCACAGGGACAGGGCTGTCTGAAGCTTTCTTT
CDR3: CASSTGTGLSEAFF

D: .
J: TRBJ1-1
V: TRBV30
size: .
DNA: TGTGCCTGGAGTCTTACTATTTCGAACACTGAAGCTTTCTTT
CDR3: CAWSLTISNTEAFF

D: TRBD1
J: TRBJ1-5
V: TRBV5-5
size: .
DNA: TGTGCCAGCAGCTTGACAGGGGGCAGGCAGCCCCAGCATTTT
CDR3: CASSLTGGRQPQHF

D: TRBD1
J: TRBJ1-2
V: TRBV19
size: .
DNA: TGTGCCAGTAATCCCCCCTCACTTCAGGGGGCAGGCTACACCTTC
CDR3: CASNPPSLQGAGYTF

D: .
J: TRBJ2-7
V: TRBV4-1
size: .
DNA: TGCGCCAGCAGCCAAGATTTGCGGCAGTACTTC
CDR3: CASSQDLRQYF

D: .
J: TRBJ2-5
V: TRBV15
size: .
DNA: TGTGCCACCAGCAGGAGACAGTTGGGGGCCCAAGAGACCCAGTACTTC
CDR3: CATSRRQLGAQETQYF

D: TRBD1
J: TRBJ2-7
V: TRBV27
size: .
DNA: TGTGCCAGCAAATCGGGACAGGGTCGGAACGAGCAGTACTTC
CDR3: CASKSGQGRNEQYF

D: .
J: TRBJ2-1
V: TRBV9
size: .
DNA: TGTGCCAGCAGCGCAATGCCATTGGGGAGCAACGAGCAGTTCTTC
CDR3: CASSAMPLGSNEQFF

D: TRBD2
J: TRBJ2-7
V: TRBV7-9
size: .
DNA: TGTGCCAGCGGGGGGGAAGACGAGCAGTACTTC
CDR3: CASGGEDEQYF

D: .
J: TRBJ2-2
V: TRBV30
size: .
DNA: TGTGCCTGGAGTGGGGCAGGGATCGCCGGGGAGCTGTTTTTT
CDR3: CAWSGAGIAGELFF

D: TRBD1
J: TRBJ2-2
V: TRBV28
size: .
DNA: TGTGCCAGCACCCCCAACAGGGGGAACACCGGGGAGCTGTTTTTT
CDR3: CASTPNRGNTGELFF

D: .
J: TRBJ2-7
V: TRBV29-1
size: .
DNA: TGCAGCGCCGTAACCCGGCAGGCCTCCTACGAGCAGTACTTC
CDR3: CSAVTRQASYEQYF

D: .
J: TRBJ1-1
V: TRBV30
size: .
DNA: TGTGCCTGGAGTGTTACGGGATTGAACACTGAAGCTTTCTTT
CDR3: CAWSVTGLNTEAFF

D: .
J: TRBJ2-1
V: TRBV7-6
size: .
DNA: TGTGCCAGCAGCCACCGTTCTGAGAATGAGCAGTTCTTC
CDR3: CASSHRSENEQFF

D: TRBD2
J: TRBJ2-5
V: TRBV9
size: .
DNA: TGTGCCAGCAGCGTAGCTCGTGCGGGAGGGCCTCTTACGGAGACCCAGTACTTC
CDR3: CASSVARAGGPLTETQYF

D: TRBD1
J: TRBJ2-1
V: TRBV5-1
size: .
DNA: TGCGCCAGCAGGAGGCAGGGGGCATCCTACAATGAGCAGTTCTTC
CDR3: CASRRQGASYNEQFF

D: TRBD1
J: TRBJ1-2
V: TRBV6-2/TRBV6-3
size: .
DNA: TGTGCCAGCAGCGACAGGGGGGACTATGGCTACACCTTC
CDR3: CASSDRGDYGYTF

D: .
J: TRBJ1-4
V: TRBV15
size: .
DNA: TGTGCCACCAGCAGAGATCTTTTCGTCAGACTAAATGAAAAACTGTTTTTT
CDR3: CATSRDLFVRLNEKLFF

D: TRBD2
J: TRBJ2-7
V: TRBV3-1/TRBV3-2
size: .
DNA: TGTGCCAGCAGCCAAGAGCCGGGGGGCTACGAGCAGTACTTC
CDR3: CASSQEPGGYEQYF

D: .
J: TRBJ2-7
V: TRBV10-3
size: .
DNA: TGTGCCATCAGTGTTTATCCAGCGCGCACCTACGAGCAGTACTTC
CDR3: CAISVYPARTYEQYF

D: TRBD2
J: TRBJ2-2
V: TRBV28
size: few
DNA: TGTGCCAGCCGTATGGCGGGAGAGGCCGGGGAGCTGTTTTTT
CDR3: CASRMAGEAGELFF

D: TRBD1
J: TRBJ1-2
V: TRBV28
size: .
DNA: TGTGCCAGCAGTTTAAGAGGGGGCGTGAGGGGCTACACCTTC
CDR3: CASSLRGGVRGYTF

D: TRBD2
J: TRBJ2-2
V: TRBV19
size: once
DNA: TGTGCCAGTAGTACTGAGGGAGGGACTCATCCGAACACCGGGGAGCTGTTTTTT
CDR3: CASSTEGGTHPNTGELFF

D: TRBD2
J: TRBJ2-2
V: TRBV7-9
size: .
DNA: TGTGCCAGCAGCCCCAGCGGGAGACTCGGCGGGGAGCTGTTTTTT
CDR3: CASSPSGRLGGELFF

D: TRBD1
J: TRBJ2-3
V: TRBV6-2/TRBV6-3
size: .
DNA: TGTGCCAGCAGTCGGACAGGGGTTCCAGATACGCAGTATTTT
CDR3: CASSRTGVPDTQYF